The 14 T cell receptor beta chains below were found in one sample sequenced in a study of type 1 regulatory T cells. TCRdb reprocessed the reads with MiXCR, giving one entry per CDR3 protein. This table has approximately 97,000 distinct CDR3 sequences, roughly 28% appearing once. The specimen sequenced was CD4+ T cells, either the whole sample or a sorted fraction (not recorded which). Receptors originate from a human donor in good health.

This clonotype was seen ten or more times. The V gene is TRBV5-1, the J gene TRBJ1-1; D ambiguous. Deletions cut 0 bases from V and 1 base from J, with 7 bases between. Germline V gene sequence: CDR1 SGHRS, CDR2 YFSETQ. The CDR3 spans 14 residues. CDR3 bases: TGCGCCAGCAGCTTGGACCAGACGAACACTGAAGCTTTCTTT. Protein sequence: CASSLDQTNTEAFF.

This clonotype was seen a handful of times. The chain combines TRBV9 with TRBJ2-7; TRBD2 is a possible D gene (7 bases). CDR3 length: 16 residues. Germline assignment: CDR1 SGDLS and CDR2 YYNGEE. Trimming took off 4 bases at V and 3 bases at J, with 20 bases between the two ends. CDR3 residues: CASSPSRRGGGYEQYF. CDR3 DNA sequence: TGTGCCAGCAGCCCCAGCCGCCGGGGAGGGGGCTACGAGCAGTACTTC.

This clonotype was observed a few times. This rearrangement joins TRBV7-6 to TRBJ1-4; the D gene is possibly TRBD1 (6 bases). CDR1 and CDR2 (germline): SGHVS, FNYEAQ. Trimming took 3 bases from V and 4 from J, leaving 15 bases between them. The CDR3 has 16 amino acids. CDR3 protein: CASSFSSIGGNEKLFF. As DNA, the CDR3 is TGTGCCAGCAGCTTTTCCTCGATAGGGGGTAATGAAAAACTGTTTTTT.

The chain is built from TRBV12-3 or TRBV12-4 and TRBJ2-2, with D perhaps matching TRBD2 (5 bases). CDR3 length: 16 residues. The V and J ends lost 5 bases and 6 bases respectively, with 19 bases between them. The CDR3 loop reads CASSARFGLASGELFF. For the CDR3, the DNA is TGTGCCAGCAGTGCACGGTTTGGGCTAGCCTCCGGGGAGCTGTTTTTT.

This CDR3 reads CASASGLSTDTQYF. The CDR3 DNA is TGTGCCAGCGCCTCGGGACTAAGCACAGATACGCAGTATTTT. The chain combines TRBV7-2 with TRBJ2-3; 7 bases align to TRBD2. Trimming at V came to 8 bases and at J to 0 bases, leaving 5 bases not matched to a gene. Germline values: CDR1 SGHTA, CDR2 FQGNSA. The CDR3 extends over 14 amino acids.

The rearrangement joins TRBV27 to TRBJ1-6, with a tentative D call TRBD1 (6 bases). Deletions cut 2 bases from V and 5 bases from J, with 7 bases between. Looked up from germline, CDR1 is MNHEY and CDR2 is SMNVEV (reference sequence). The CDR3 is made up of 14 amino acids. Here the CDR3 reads CASSLRTDNSPLHF. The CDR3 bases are TGTGCCAGCAGTTTACGGACAGATAATTCACCCCTCCACTTT.

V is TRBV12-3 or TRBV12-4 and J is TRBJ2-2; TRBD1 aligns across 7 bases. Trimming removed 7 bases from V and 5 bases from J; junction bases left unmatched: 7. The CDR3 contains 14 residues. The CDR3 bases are TGTGCCAGCATTAGAGGGGGCAAAACCGGGGAGCTGTTTTTT. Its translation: CASIRGGKTGELFF.

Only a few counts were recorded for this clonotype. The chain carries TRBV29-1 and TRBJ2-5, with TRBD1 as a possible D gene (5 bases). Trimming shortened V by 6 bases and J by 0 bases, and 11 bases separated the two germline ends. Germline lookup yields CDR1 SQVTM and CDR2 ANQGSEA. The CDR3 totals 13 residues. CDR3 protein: CSVRDRDQETQYF. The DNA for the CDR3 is TGCAGCGTACGAGACAGAGACCAAGAGACCCAGTACTTC.

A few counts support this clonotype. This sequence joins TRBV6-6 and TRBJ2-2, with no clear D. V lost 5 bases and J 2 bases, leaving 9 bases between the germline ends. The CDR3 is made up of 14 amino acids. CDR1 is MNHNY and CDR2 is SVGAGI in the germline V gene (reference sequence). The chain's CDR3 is CASSLLVNTGELFF. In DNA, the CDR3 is TGTGCCAGCAGTCTCCTAGTCAACACCGGGGAGCTGTTTTTT.

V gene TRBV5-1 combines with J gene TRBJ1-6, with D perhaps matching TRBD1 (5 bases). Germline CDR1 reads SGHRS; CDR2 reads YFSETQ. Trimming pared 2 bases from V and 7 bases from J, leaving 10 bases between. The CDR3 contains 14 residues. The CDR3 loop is CASSFKGRNSPLHF. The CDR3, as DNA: TGCGCCAGCAGCTTTAAGGGACGGAATTCACCCCTCCACTTT.

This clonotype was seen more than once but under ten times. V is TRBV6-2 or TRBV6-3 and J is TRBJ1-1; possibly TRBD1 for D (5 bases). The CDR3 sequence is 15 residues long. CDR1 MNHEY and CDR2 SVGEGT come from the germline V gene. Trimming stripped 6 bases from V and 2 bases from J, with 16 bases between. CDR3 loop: CASSSAWTSNTEAFF. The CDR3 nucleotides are TGTGCCAGCAGCTCCGCGTGGACATCTAACACTGAAGCTTTCTTT.

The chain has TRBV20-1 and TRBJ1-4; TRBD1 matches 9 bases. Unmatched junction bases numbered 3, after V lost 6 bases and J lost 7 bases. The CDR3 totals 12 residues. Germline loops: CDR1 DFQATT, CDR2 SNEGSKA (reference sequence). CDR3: CSATGGGEKLFF. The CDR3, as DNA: TGCAGTGCCACAGGGGGCGGTGAAAAACTGTTTTTT.

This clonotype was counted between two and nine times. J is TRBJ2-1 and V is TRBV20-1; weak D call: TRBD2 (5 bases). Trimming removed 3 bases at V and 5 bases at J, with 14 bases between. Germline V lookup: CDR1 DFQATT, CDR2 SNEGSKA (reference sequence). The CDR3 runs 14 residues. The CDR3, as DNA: TGCAGTGCTAGTGGGAGTGTCGGGGACAATGAGCAGTTCTTC. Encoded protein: CSASGSVGDNEQFF.

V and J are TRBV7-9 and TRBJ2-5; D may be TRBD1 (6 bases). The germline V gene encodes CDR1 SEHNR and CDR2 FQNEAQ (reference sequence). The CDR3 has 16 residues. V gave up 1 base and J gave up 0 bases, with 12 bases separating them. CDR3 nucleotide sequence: TGTGCCAGCAGCTTAGGGACAGCACCCTACCAAGAGACCCAGTACTTC. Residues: CASSLGTAPYQETQYF.